This entry is about one TCR beta chain. Its antigen is not identified. This record belongs to a study of cytomegalovirus exposure and HLA in healthy donors. The CDR3 spans 15 residues. The trim removed 2 bases at V and 2 bases at J, leaving 3 bases unmatched. Germline CDR1 MNHEY, CDR2 SVGAGI. With 60 Vbeta and 13 Jbeta primers, the PCR was carried out. Assay used: immunoSEQ multiplex PCR; TCRdb lists only in-frame clones, some missing. The repertoire holds about 140,000 clones, 80% seen once, with about 4.7% in the top ten. Study findings and constraints: Cytomegalovirus association was listed for 150 to 200 TCR beta chains.

The chain recombines TRBV6-5 with TRBJ1-3; 7 bases align to TRBD1. The source is a male donor in good health and CMV-seronegative. The specimen sequenced was PBMCs. The CDR3 DNA is TGTGCCAGCAGTTACGCGACAGGGCCTGGAAACACCATATATTTT. It yields the protein CASSYATGPGNTIYF.